These 14 T cell receptor beta chains were all obtained from the same sample, sequenced in a study of shared clonotypes between healthy human individuals. Method: immunoSEQ multiplex PCR; TCRdb's copy keeps in-frame clones and lacks some. The table has around 2,000,000 clones, 95% seen once. The sequenced sample consisted of naive CD4+ T cells sorted from blood. Subset: CD45RA+ positively selected. Receptors were obtained from a young man in good health.

This chain joins TRBV6-6 and TRBJ2-7, with 9 bases aligning to TRBD2. V dropped 4 bases and J dropped 1; count of bases not matched to a gene: 5. Germline CDR1 is MNHNY and CDR2 is SVGAGI (reference sequence). The CDR3 contains 15 residues. The CDR3 nucleotides read TGTGCCAGCAGTTTTCGACTAGCGGAGTCCTACGAGCAGTACTTC. It specifies CASSFRLAESYEQYF.

The J gene is TRBJ1-5, the V gene TRBV28; a weak D match, TRBD1 (6 bases). V shed 7 bases and J shed 2 bases, with 18 bases lying between them. Germline lookup yields CDR1 MDHEN and CDR2 SYDVKM. The CDR3 sequence is 16 residues long. Here the CDR3 DNA reads TGTGCCAGCACTACAGGGACTTCAGGGGGCAATCAGCCCCAGCATTTT. This gives the protein CASTTGTSGGNQPQHF.

The J gene is TRBJ1-3, the V gene TRBV6-5, with D possibly TRBD1 on 5 matching bases. This CDR3 is built from 16 residues. Germline V gene data show CDR1 as MNHEY and CDR2 as SVGAGI. V lost 2 bases and J lost 0, with 11 bases in between. The CDR3 loop reads CASSYDGTDSGNTIYF. The CDR3 DNA reads as TGTGCCAGCAGTTACGACGGGACTGACTCTGGAAACACCATATATTTT.

The rearrangement uses TRBV7-9 and TRBJ2-5; D not certain. CDR3 length equals 15 residues. Germline V lookup: CDR1 SEHNR, CDR2 FQNEAQ (reference sequence). The V end was cut by 5 bases, the J end by 0 bases, with 13 bases between. The CDR3 is CASSTNTDYQETQYF. The CDR3 nucleotides are TGTGCCAGCAGCACCAACACAGACTACCAAGAGACCCAGTACTTC. The complete variable domain, with remaining parts taken from reference TRBV7-9 and TRBJ2-5, reads DTGVSQNPRHKITKRGQNVTFRCDPISEHNRLYWYRQTLGQGPEFLTYFQNEAQLEKSRLLSDRFSAERPKGSFSTLEIQRTEQGDSAMYLCASSTNTDYQETQYFGPGTRLLVL.

The V gene is TRBV5-1, the J gene TRBJ2-3; D is unclear. CDR1 is SGHRS, CDR2 YFSETQ, per germline. V was clipped by 10 bases and J by 1 base, with 16 bases between them. This CDR3 region has 14 residues. The CDR3 spells CAGSTGVGTDTQYF. The CDR3 DNA reads as TGCGCCGGTTCAACCGGCGTGGGCACAGATACGCAGTATTTT.

The V gene is TRBV14, the J gene TRBJ2-1; D is undetermined. This CDR3 spans 12 amino acids. Trimming pared 3 bases from V and 12 bases from J, leaving 12 bases between. Germline V gives CDR1 SGHDN, CDR2 FVKESK. The DNA of the CDR3 is TGTGCCAGCAGCCAGGACCTATTGCGGCAGTTCTTC. Protein sequence: CASSQDLLRQFF.

The chain joins TRBV5-1 to TRBJ2-7; no clear D. The germline gives CDR1 SGHRS, CDR2 YFSETQ. The CDR3 has 12 amino acids. V was trimmed by 5 bases and J by 5 bases, leaving 11 bases between them. The DNA for the CDR3 is TGCGCCAGCAGAACCCTGCCCCACGAGCAGTACTTC. Protein sequence: CASRTLPHEQYF.

The V gene is TRBV6-6, the J gene TRBJ2-7; perhaps TRBD1 as D (6 bases). CDR1 is MNHNY, CDR2 SVGAGI, per germline (reference sequence). CDR3 length: 16 residues. Trimming removed 0 bases from V and 2 bases from J, with 14 bases in between. CDR3 bases: TGTGCCAGCAGTTACTCCGAGGGGGTAGGGCCCTACGAGCAGTACTTC. It translates to CASSYSEGVGPYEQYF.

The J gene is TRBJ2-5, the V gene TRBV4-1, with D perhaps TRBD2 (7 bases). The CDR3 runs 14 residues. Germline CDR1 reads MGHRA; CDR2 reads YSYEKL. V lost 2 bases to trimming and J lost 5 bases, with 12 bases between them. For the CDR3, the DNA is TGCGCCAGCAGCCAACTGGGGGGGCTGGAGACCCAGTACTTC. It codes for CASSQLGGLETQYF.

V is TRBV6-1 and J is TRBJ2-3, with TRBD2 matching 9 bases. Germline V gives CDR1 MNHNS, CDR2 SASEGT. The CDR3 extends over 15 amino acids. With V trimmed by 6 bases and J by 2 bases, 6 bases remained unmatched. CDR3 protein: CASRPGLANTDTQYF. The CDR3 DNA reads TGTGCCAGCAGACCCGGACTAGCGAACACAGATACGCAGTATTTT.

This rearrangement joins TRBV29-1 to TRBJ2-1, with a tentative D call TRBD2 (6 bases). This CDR3 is 13 amino acids long. The germline V gene has CDR1 SQVTM and CDR2 ANQGSEA. V lost 4 bases, J lost 6 bases, and 13 bases lay in between. The CDR3 DNA sequence: TGCAGCGTTGCCCCACGACTAGTCAATGAGCAGTTCTTC. The encoded protein is CSVAPRLVNEQFF.

The rearrangement joins TRBV6-6 to TRBJ2-2, with 8 bases that match TRBD2. Germline V gene lookup returns CDR1 MNHNY and CDR2 SVGAGI (reference sequence). The CDR3 is made up of 16 amino acids. V shed 5 bases, J shed 5 bases, and the junction held 10 bases outside the gene matches. Here the CDR3 DNA reads TGTGCCAGCAGTCCCCACGGGACTAGAGGGACCGGGGAGCTGTTTTTT. This translates into CASSPHGTRGTGELFF.

The rearrangement joins TRBV5-6 to TRBJ1-4; weak D call: TRBD1 (6 bases). The V and J ends lost 0 bases and 7 bases respectively, with 13 bases between them. This CDR3 region has 15 residues. Germline CDR1 SGHDT, CDR2 YYEEEE. This CDR3 is CASSLGYREGEKLFF. CDR3 DNA: TGTGCCAGCAGCTTGGGATACAGGGAAGGTGAAAAACTGTTTTTT.

The V call is TRBV11-2, the J call TRBJ2-7; D gene unclear. Trimming took off 0 bases at V and 3 bases at J, with 12 bases between the two ends. The length of the CDR3 is 15 residues. From germline, CDR1 is SGHAT and CDR2 FQNNGV. The CDR3 loop is CASSLDRPVLYEQYF. CDR3 DNA: TGTGCCAGCAGCTTAGATCGGCCAGTCCTCTACGAGCAGTACTTC.